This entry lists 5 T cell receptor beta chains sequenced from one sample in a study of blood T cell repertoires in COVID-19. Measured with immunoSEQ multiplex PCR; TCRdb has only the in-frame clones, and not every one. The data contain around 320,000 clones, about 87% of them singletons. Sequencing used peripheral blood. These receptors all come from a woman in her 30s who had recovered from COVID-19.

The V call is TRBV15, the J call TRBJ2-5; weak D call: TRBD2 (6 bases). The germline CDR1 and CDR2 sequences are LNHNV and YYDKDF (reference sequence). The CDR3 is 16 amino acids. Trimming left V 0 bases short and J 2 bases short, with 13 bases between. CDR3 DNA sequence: TGTGCCACCAGCAGAGATGGTATCGGGGGTCAAGAGACCCAGTACTTC. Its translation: CATSRDGIGGQETQYF. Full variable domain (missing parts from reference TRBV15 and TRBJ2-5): DAMVIQNPRYQVTQFGKPVTLSCSQTLNHNVMYWYQQKSSQAPKLLFHYYDKDFNNEADTPDNFQSRRPNTSFCFLDIRSPGLGDTAMYLCATSRDGIGGQETQYFGPGTRLLVL.

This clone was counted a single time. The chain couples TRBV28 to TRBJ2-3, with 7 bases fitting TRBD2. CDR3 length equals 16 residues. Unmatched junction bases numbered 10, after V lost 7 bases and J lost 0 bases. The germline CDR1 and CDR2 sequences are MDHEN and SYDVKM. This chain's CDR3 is CASTSMGTTSTDTQYF. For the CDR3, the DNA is TGTGCCAGCACCTCGATGGGGACTACTAGCACAGATACGCAGTATTTT.

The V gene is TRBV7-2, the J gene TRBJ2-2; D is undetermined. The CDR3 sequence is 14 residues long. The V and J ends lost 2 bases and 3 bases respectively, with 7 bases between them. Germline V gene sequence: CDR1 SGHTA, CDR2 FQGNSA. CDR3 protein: CASSLTPYTGELFF. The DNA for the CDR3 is TGTGCCAGCAGCTTAACTCCGTACACCGGGGAGCTGTTTTTT.

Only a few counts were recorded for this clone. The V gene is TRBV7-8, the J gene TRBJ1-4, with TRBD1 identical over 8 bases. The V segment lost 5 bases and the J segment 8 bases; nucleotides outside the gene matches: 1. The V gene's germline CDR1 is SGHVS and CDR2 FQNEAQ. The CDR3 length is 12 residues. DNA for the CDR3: TGTGCCAGCAGCCGGGACAGGGAAAAACTGTTTTTT. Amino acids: CASSRDREKLFF.

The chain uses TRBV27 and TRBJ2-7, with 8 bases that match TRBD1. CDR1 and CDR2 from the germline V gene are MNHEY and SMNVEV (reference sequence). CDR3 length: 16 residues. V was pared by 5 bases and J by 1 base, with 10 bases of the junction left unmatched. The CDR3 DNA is TGTGCCAGCAGTACCTGGACAGGGATGAAGTCCTACGAGCAGTACTTC. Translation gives CASSTWTGMKSYEQYF.